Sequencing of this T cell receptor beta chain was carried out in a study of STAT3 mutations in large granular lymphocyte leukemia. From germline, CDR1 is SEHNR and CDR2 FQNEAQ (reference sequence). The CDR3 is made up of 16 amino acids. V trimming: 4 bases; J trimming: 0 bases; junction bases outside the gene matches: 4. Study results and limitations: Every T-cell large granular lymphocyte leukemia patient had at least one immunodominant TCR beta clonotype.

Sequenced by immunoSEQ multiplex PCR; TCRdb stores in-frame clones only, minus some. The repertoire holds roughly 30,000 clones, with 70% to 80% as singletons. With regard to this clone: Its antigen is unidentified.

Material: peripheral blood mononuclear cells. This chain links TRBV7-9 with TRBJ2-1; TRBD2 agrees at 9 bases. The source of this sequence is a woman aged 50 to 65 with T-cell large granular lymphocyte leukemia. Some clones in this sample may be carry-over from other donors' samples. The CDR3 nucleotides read TGTGCCAGCAGCTCCCATAGCGGGAGCTCCTACAATGAGCAGTTCTTC. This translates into CASSSHSGSSYNEQFF.